The next 32 T cell receptor beta chains were all read from a single sample in a study of vaccination and CD4 T cells after COVID-19. Indicated treatment: 10-day PBMC culture with coronavirus spike peptide pools or control peptides (ViraFEST assay). These receptors have no identified antigens. With the Oncomine TCR Beta short-read assay, DNA from cultured CD4+ T cells was sequenced. TCRdb itself ran the PCR reads through MiXCR, one entry per CDR3 protein. The table has tens of thousands of distinct CDR3 sequences, roughly 70% seen once. The material sequenced was CD4+ T cells from blood, cultured in vitro. The receptors were gathered from a human donor who had recovered from COVID-19.

This chain connects TRBV5-1 to TRBJ1-5, with D possibly being TRBD1 (5 bases). CDR1 and CDR2 from the germline V gene are SGHRS and YFSETQ. Trimming took 4 bases from V and 5 from J, leaving 13 bases between them. This CDR3 is 14 amino acids long. The CDR3 sequence: CASSPGTEDQPQHF. The CDR3 nucleotides are TGCGCCAGCAGCCCTGGGACTGAGGATCAGCCCCAGCATTTT.

This clonotype appeared a few times. The chain has TRBV6-1 and TRBJ1-1; D call uncertain. Germline-derived CDR1 and CDR2 are MNHNS and SASEGT. V was trimmed by 9 bases and J by 4 bases, leaving 18 bases between them. The CDR3 runs 14 residues. The CDR3 reads CASLRTWIGTEAFF. The CDR3 region has the DNA TGTGCCAGTCTAAGGACTTGGATCGGCACTGAAGCTTTCTTT.

The CDR3 sequence: CASSYPLAGGPGELFF. For the CDR3, the DNA is TGTGCCAGCAGTTACCCACTAGCGGGGGGGCCCGGGGAGCTGTTTTTT. This sequence joins TRBV6-2 or TRBV6-3 and TRBJ2-2; 13 bases fit TRBD2. V shed 2 bases and J 6 bases; nucleotides not matched to a gene: 3. CDR1 and CDR2 (germline): MNHEY, SVGEGT. The CDR3 is 16 residues long.

The rearrangement joins TRBV20-1 to TRBJ1-5; 9 bases agree with TRBD1. Germline-derived CDR1 and CDR2 are DFQATT and SNEGSKA (reference sequence). Trimming removed 6 bases from V and 1 base from J; junction bases left unmatched: 4. The CDR3 has 14 residues. The CDR3 protein is CSAGQGASNQPQHF. In DNA, the CDR3 is TGCAGTGCGGGACAGGGCGCGAGCAATCAGCCCCAGCATTTT.

The chain combines TRBV7-8 with TRBJ1-5, with D tentatively TRBD1 (5 bases). Germline CDR1 is SGHVS and CDR2 is FQNEAQ. The CDR3 contains 17 residues. Trimming shortened V by 6 bases and J by 1 base, and 19 bases separated the two germline ends. CDR3 in amino acids: CASSLGQGTGSNQPQHF. For the CDR3, the DNA is TGTGCCAGCAGTCTAGGGCAGGGAACGGGGAGCAATCAGCCCCAGCATTTT.

This clonotype has a handful of counts. The chain recombines TRBV6-1 with TRBJ2-2; TRBD2 agrees at 8 bases. Germline CDR1 MNHNS, CDR2 SASEGT. V was pared by 6 bases and J by 1 base, with 10 bases of the junction left unmatched. This CDR3 is built from 17 residues. In nucleotides, the CDR3 is TGTGCCAGCAGCAAAAGGGTTAGCGGGATGAACACCGGGGAGCTGTTTTTT. Protein product: CASSKRVSGMNTGELFF.

This chain uses TRBV27 with TRBJ1-1; D is possibly TRBD1 (5 bases). V dropped 7 bases and J dropped 4 bases, with 7 bases sitting between them. This CDR3 has 11 residues. Germline V gene sequence: CDR1 MNHEY, CDR2 SMNVEV (reference sequence). The CDR3 sequence is CASIRGTEAFF. The CDR3, as DNA: TGTGCCAGCATAAGGGGCACTGAAGCTTTCTTT.

The chain carries TRBV19 and TRBJ1-2, with D tentatively TRBD1 (6 bases). This CDR3 has 15 residues. V shed 0 bases and J shed 4 bases, with 12 bases lying between them. From germline, CDR1 is LNHDA and CDR2 SQIVND (reference sequence). DNA of the CDR3: TGTGCCAGTAGTATAGATATCCGGACAGCCTATGGCTACACCTTC. Translating gives CASSIDIRTAYGYTF. The full variable domain, in which reference TRBV19 and TRBJ1-2 provide the parts outside the CDR3, is DGGITQSPKYLFRKEGQNVTLSCEQNLNHDAMYWYRQDPGQGLRLIYYSQIVNDFQKGDIAEGYSVSREKKESFPLTVTSAQKNPTAFYLCASSIDIRTAYGYTFGSGTRLTVV.

This chain uses TRBV5-1 with TRBJ1-5; no definite D call. The CDR3 has 15 residues. Germline CDR1 SGHRS, CDR2 YFSETQ. V was trimmed by 1 base and J by 0 bases, leaving 8 bases between them. Here the CDR3 DNA reads TGCGCCAGCAGCTTGAACGGGATTAGCAATCAGCCCCAGCATTTT. This gives the protein CASSLNGISNQPQHF.

J is TRBJ2-2 and V is TRBV27, with TRBD1 identical over 7 bases. Germline assignment: CDR1 MNHEY and CDR2 SMNVEV (reference sequence). The length of the CDR3 is 15 residues. With V trimmed by 10 bases and J by 4 bases, 12 bases remained unmatched. CDR3 sequence (DNA): TGTGCCACCGGCGAGTACGGGACAGCCACCGGGGAGCTGTTTTTT. This gives the protein CATGEYGTATGELFF.

This chain connects TRBV4-1 to TRBJ2-6; D could derive from TRBD1 or TRBD2 (5 bases each). Germline CDR1 and CDR2: MGHRA and YSYEKL. V was clipped by 0 bases and J by 0 bases, with 12 bases between them. This CDR3 is 18 amino acids long. The CDR3 reads CASSQDPGPSSGANVLTF. In DNA form, the CDR3 reads TGCGCCAGCAGCCAAGATCCGGGACCGAGCTCTGGGGCCAACGTCCTGACTTTC.

Only a few counts were recorded for this clonotype. The chain has TRBV20-1 and TRBJ1-1; a weak D match, TRBD1 (6 bases). Trimming left V 3 bases short and J 11 bases short, with 16 bases between. CDR3 length equals 12 residues. The V gene's germline CDR1 is DFQATT and CDR2 SNEGSKA (reference sequence). CDR3: CSARTQGGSAFF. For the CDR3, the DNA is TGCAGTGCTAGGACACAAGGGGGGTCGGCTTTCTTT.

The gene calls are TRBV6-2 or TRBV6-3 and TRBJ1-2; the D is unclear. The CDR3 is 13 residues long. Germline CDR1 is MNHEY and CDR2 is SVGEGT. Trimming left V 2 bases short and J 2 bases short, with 6 bases between. The CDR3 region is CASSYTGNYGYTF. Here the CDR3 DNA reads TGTGCCAGCAGTTACACGGGGAACTATGGCTACACCTTC.

V and J are TRBV20-1 and TRBJ2-2; 7 nucleotides align to TRBD1. Trimming at V came to 5 bases and at J to 1 base, leaving 1 base not matched to a gene. The CDR3 is 13 amino acids. CDR1 is DFQATT, CDR2 SNEGSKA, per germline (reference sequence). This CDR3 reads CSAWTGNTGELFF. CDR3 coding DNA: TGCAGTGCTTGGACAGGGAACACCGGGGAGCTGTTTTTT.

The chain is built from TRBV15 and TRBJ2-4; D is undetermined. This CDR3 has 13 residues. Per the germline V gene, CDR1 is LNHNV and CDR2 is YYDKDF (reference sequence). V shed 6 bases and J shed 8 bases, with 14 bases lying between them. The CDR3: CATRYLHEDIQYF. CDR3 coding DNA: TGTGCCACCAGGTACTTACACGAAGACATTCAGTACTTC.

This chain joins TRBV15 and TRBJ1-5; D is ambiguous. The CDR3 sequence is 14 residues long. Trimming took 0 bases from V and 3 from J, leaving 6 bases between them. Germline CDR1 reads LNHNV; CDR2 reads YYDKDF (reference sequence). This CDR3 reads CATSRDSYNQPQHF. The CDR3 bases are TGTGCCACCAGCAGAGACAGTTACAATCAGCCCCAGCATTTT. The full variable domain, completed using reference TRBV15 and TRBJ1-5, is DAMVIQNPRYQVTQFGKPVTLSCSQTLNHNVMYWYQQKSSQAPKLLFHYYDKDFNNEADTPDNFQSRRPNTSFCFLDIRSPGLGDTAMYLCATSRDSYNQPQHFGDGTRLSIL.

V usage is TRBV2 and J usage is TRBJ1-2, with TRBD1 matching 10 bases. V trimming: 4 bases; J trimming: 7 bases; junction bases outside the gene matches: 3. This CDR3 region has 13 residues. Germline V CDR1 and CDR2: SNHLY, FYNNEI. The CDR3 sequence: CASSGWTGGGYTF. The CDR3 DNA reads TGTGCCAGCAGTGGGTGGACAGGGGGTGGCTACACCTTC.

A few counts support this clonotype. This chain links TRBV15 with TRBJ2-1; 10 positions agree with TRBD1. This CDR3 comprises 15 residues. Germline loops: CDR1 LNHNV, CDR2 YYDKDF (reference sequence). Trimming cost V 3 bases and J 7 bases; bases outside gene matches: 6. The CDR3 loop reads CATSRGGQGLNEQFF. In DNA form, the CDR3 reads TGTGCCACCAGCAGGGGGGGACAGGGGTTGAATGAGCAGTTCTTC.

This chain joins TRBV11-1 and TRBJ1-1, with TRBD1 identical over 8 bases. CDR3 size: 12 residues. The V segment lost 8 bases and the J segment 11 bases; nucleotides outside the gene matches: 10. Germline loops: CDR1 SGHAT, CDR2 FQDESV (reference sequence). CDR3 region: CASAQGARNAFF. The CDR3, as DNA: TGTGCCAGCGCTCAGGGGGCGCGTAATGCTTTCTTT.

The chain recombines TRBV20-1 with TRBJ1-2, with a tentative D call TRBD1 (5 bases). V lost 3 bases and J 2 bases, leaving 7 bases between the germline ends. CDR1 and CDR2 (germline): DFQATT, SNEGSKA (reference sequence). The CDR3 extends over 12 amino acids. The CDR3 DNA reads as TGCAGTGCTAGGACAGAGAACTATGGCTACACCTTC. It codes for CSARTENYGYTF.

The V call is TRBV6-5, the J call TRBJ1-1, with unresolved D. Germline assignment: CDR1 MNHEY and CDR2 SVGAGI. Trimming shortened V by 0 bases and J by 1 base, and 9 bases separated the two germline ends. This CDR3 is 15 amino acids long. CDR3 bases: TGTGCCAGCAGTTACTCGAGACACCCGAACACTGAAGCTTTCTTT. Amino acid sequence: CASSYSRHPNTEAFF.

This clonotype was recorded a few times. The rearrangement uses TRBV20-1 and TRBJ1-5; TRBD1 matches 12 bases. V lost 2 bases, J lost 4 bases, and 15 bases stayed unmatched. The CDR3 covers 19 residues. Looked up from germline, CDR1 is DFQATT and CDR2 is SNEGSKA (reference sequence). The CDR3: CSARSTGTGGDYENQPQHF. In nucleotides, the CDR3 is TGCAGTGCTAGATCGACCGGGACAGGGGGCGACTACGAAAATCAGCCCCAGCATTTT.

The chain links TRBV12-3 or TRBV12-4 to TRBJ2-5; 10 bases are shared with TRBD2. After removal of 2 bases from V and 5 bases from J, the junction contained 14 bases not matched to a gene. This CDR3 comprises 18 residues. For the CDR3, the DNA is TGTGCCAGCAGTTTACAAAGGAGCGGGAGGGCCGGAGGGGAGACCCAGTACTTC. This gives the protein CASSLQRSGRAGGETQYF.

The CDR3 nucleotides are TGTGCCAGCAGCTTCGAGAAACGGGGCACTGAAGCTTTCTTT. It encodes CASSFEKRGTEAFF. This chain links TRBV7-3 with TRBJ1-1; D unclear. CDR3 length: 14 amino acids. Trimming pared 3 bases from V and 4 bases from J, leaving 12 bases between. From germline, CDR1 is SGHTA and CDR2 FQGTGA.

The chain employs TRBV19 and TRBJ1-1, with D unclear. The CDR3 is 14 residues long. Trimming left V 5 bases short and J 2 bases short, with 12 bases between. The germline V gene has CDR1 LNHDA and CDR2 SQIVND (reference sequence). The CDR3, as DNA: TGTGCCAGTAGTGTTGCCCTGGTTAACACTGAAGCTTTCTTT. Translating it yields CASSVALVNTEAFF.

This clonotype turned up a few times. The chain links TRBV6-1 to TRBJ1-4; D gene uncertain. Germline assignment: CDR1 MNHNS and CDR2 SASEGT. The CDR3 length is 12 residues. Trimming shortened V by 7 bases and J by 7 bases, and 10 bases separated the two germline ends. As DNA, the CDR3 is TGTGCCAGCACCCACCCGGGTGAAAAACTGTTTTTT. Residues: CASTHPGEKLFF.

CDR3 sequence (DNA): TGTGCCAGCCGAAACTTACAGGGGGCGGAAGAGACCCAGTACTTC. Encoded protein: CASRNLQGAEETQYF. V and J are TRBV6-4 and TRBJ2-5, with 9 bases lining up with TRBD1. CDR3 length equals 15 residues. The V and J ends lost 8 bases and 3 bases, in that order; junction bases with no gene match: 10. Per the germline V gene, CDR1 is MRHNA and CDR2 is SNTAGT.

The table lists this clonotype with a few counts. The chain employs TRBV27 and TRBJ1-6; 10 nucleotides line up with TRBD1. The CDR3 sequence is 14 residues long. Germline CDR1 reads MNHEY; CDR2 reads SMNVEV (reference sequence). Germline trimming cut 6 bases from V and 9 bases from J; bases unmatched to any gene: 5. The CDR3 nucleotides read TGTGCCAGCAGCCGACAGGGGGCTTCTTCACCCCTCCACTTT. Translated: CASSRQGASSPLHF.

J is TRBJ2-5 and V is TRBV6-2 or TRBV6-3, with D tentatively TRBD1 (6 bases). Germline V lookup: CDR1 MNHEY, CDR2 SVGEGT. The ends were cut back, 8 bases at V and 4 bases at J, with 14 bases in the middle. The length of the CDR3 is 13 residues. CDR3 sequence (DNA): TGTGCCAGCCTTAGGGGGAGAGGAGAGACCCAGTACTTC. Translation gives CASLRGRGETQYF.

The chain recombines TRBV7-3 with TRBJ2-5; 8 nucleotides agree with TRBD2. Per germline, CDR1 SGHTA and CDR2 FQGTGA. This CDR3 region has 16 residues. Germline trimming cut 2 bases from V and 5 bases from J; bases unmatched to any gene: 10. CDR3 protein: CASSLGITGGLETQYF. The CDR3 DNA reads as TGTGCCAGCAGCTTAGGGATTACGGGAGGGCTGGAGACCCAGTACTTC.

J is TRBJ1-2 and V is TRBV20-1; 9 nucleotides agree with TRBD1. The germline V gene encodes CDR1 DFQATT and CDR2 SNEGSKA (reference sequence). CDR3 size: 13 residues. The ends lost 5 bases at V and 4 bases at J; junction bases unmatched: 5. CDR3 DNA: TGCAGTGCTGCCGGACAGGGGTCCTATGGCTACACCTTC. This gives the protein CSAAGQGSYGYTF.

This clonotype was recorded once. The rearrangement uses TRBV19 and TRBJ2-2; 10 bases match TRBD1. The V gene end was trimmed by 4 bases and the J gene end by 5 bases; junction bases not matched to a gene: 7. The germline V gene encodes CDR1 LNHDA and CDR2 SQIVND (reference sequence). The CDR3 contains 16 residues. The CDR3: CASSTRQGARTGELFF. For the CDR3, the DNA is TGTGCCAGTAGTACTCGACAGGGGGCGAGGACCGGGGAGCTGTTTTTT.